This T cell receptor (beta chain) was retrieved from a study of spatial heterogeneity in lung cancer. About the study: Counts of TCR transcripts in tumor regions tracked strongly with a T cell module score that came from matched bulk RNA-seq.

TCR cDNA molecules each had a unique molecular identifier. One entry per CDR3 protein results from TCRdb running MiXCR on the 5' RACE reads. The table lists about 14,000 distinct CDR3 sequences, 4.7% of them singletons. Stated time point: sample taken at primary tumor resection. Donors were roughly 70 untreated early-stage non-small cell lung cancer patients. General observations from the study: Expanded intratumoral alpha and beta TCR counts tracked tumor mutation counts. Coverage of tumor T cells, by estimate, reached approximately 7% for alpha chains and about 12% for beta chains.

The CDR3 length is 11 residues. CDR1 is DFQATT and CDR2 is SNEGSKA in the germline V gene (reference sequence). This clonotype occurred many times. Its antigen is still unknown. Sample: lung tumor tissue, taken at surgery. J is TRBJ2-7 and V is TRBV20-1; weak D call: TRBD2 (5 bases). The sequence was collected from a female donor with early-stage non-small cell lung cancer. The CDR3 nucleotides are TGCAGCGCGATAACTAGCTACGAGCAGTACTTC. It specifies CSAITSYEQYF.